This T cell receptor beta chain was sequenced in a study of beta chain features in type 1 diabetes (dated by TCRdb to 2016 to 2018). For the study in its entirety: Mean age, gender distribution, total cell number and subset yield did not differ between patients and healthy donors. A total of under 120,000,000 sorted cells were examined across all samples, and RNA yield correlated strongly with the number of cells per subset. In the study, TCRB repertoires of sorted circulating CD4+ T cell subsets from recently diagnosed type 1 diabetes patients were compared with those of matched healthy donors. Regulatory and stem cell-like memory subsets were isolated from only 8 patients and roughly 8 healthy donors, whereas naive and central memory subsets came from all 30 or so donors. The paper as a whole reports these results and caveats: Naive, central memory and regulatory TCRB repertoires appeared more similar among patients than among healthy donors. In all four CD4+ subsets, TCRB CDR3 length was moderately but significantly shorter in type 1 diabetes patients. Fewer insertions and more nucleotide deletions at VDJ recombination sites were observed in patients with type 1 diabetes, implying thymic rearrangement abnormalities. Because cDNA was sequenced instead of genomic DNA, activated cells with high expression could be over-represented, although the groups did not differ in activation or CD3 levels. Because the HLA sub-analyses included only small numbers of individuals, any influence of HLA type on TCRB rearrangement was left unresolved. PCR may preferentially amplify shorter templates, but because patient and control samples were amplified and corrected together, any resulting skew would affect both groups equally.

This clone has just a few counts. Its antigen remains undetermined. Base qualities are missing; no much larger clone stands one base away. From each donor, a single peripheral blood sample of about 100 mL on average was drawn into heparinised tubes. A BD FACSAria II and a panel including CD45RO, CCR7, CD25, CD127, CD95 and CD27 were used to sort naive, central memory, regulatory and stem cell-like memory CD4+ T cells. Purity was above 95% for every sorted population. PBMCs were isolated right away by Lymphoprep density gradient centrifugation and were stained directly, without culture. So that batch effects would be minimized, each experiment stained and sorted samples in pairs, pairing one healthy donor with one patient. The germline ends are 7 bases apart after V is trimmed by 2 bases and J by 3 bases. Taken from the germline V gene, the CDR1 and CDR2 loops are MNHEY and SVGAGI. Its CDR3 holds 13 amino acids, cysteine through phenylalanine. The read is trimmed to its CDR3 DNA, 39 bases read in frame from base 1.

The High Capacity cDNA Reverse Transcription Kit was used to reverse transcribe all of the isolated RNA, meaning that expressed TCRB transcripts were what got sequenced. Deep immunoSEQ sequencing was performed on naive, central memory and regulatory T cell samples, with an average of roughly 3.6 million total reads per sample. Sorted cells were lysed in RLT buffer and RNA was extracted with DNase-treated RNeasy Micro or Mini kits, depending on cell number. Each cell subset was processed separately to prevent cross-contamination, with patient and healthy donor samples processed together. Using the immunoSEQ multiplex PCR, TCRB sequences were amplified from cDNA into 87-bp fragments spanning the CDR3 region. The amplicons were sequenced using the Illumina HiSeq platform. On the study's bioinformatics: Synthetic template baselines were used to correct PCR bias computationally, reads within Hamming distance 2 were collapsed, and singletons that could not be merged were discarded. Reads were aligned against IMGT to assign V, D and J genes, CDR3 length and insertions or deletions at six rearrangement sites. Within each subset, clonotype counts were normalized to sorted cell number, after which true diversity and Gini coefficients were computed with the tcR R package. The overlap coefficient, calculated on TCRB nucleotide sequences, was used to measure repertoire sharing. The table was pulled from immuneACCESS by TCRdb, which kept in-frame rearrangements only. Such tables lose some clones; where checked, under half of the loss comes from unresolved V genes, and the rest has no known cause. From that table come the V and J calls and clone size; the DNA was used to work out D and trimming. Across this sample there are about 150,000 clones, with around 10% seen only once. The top ten clonotypes cover under 2.5% of the sample.

Here the chain combines TRBV6-5 and TRBJ1-2, with a tentative D gene TRBD1 over 5 matching bases. The specimen sequenced was central memory CD4+ T cells from blood. This sequence originates from a man between 18 and 35 years old in good health. The sequenced DNA is TGTGCCAGCAGTTACGACAGCTACTATGGCTACACCTTC. Translated, this is CASSYDSYYGYTF.